This T cell receptor beta chain originates from a study of blood T cell repertoires in COVID-19. V dropped 5 bases and J dropped 2; count of bases not matched to a gene: 1. The germline V gene encodes CDR1 LNHDA and CDR2 SQIVND (reference sequence). CDR3 length: 14 residues. Here immunoSEQ multiplex PCR was the method, and the copy in TCRdb shows in-frame clones only, minus some. The table has around 270,000 clones, about four fifths seen once. The sample comprised peripheral blood. The chain links TRBV19 to TRBJ2-1, with 9 bases identical to TRBD2. This TCR was recovered from a woman aged 40 to 50 who had recovered from COVID-19. The CDR3 protein is CASSSSGTYNEQFF. DNA for the CDR3: TGTGCCAGTAGTTCTAGCGGGACCTACAATGAGCAGTTCTTC.